The clone carrying this T cell receptor beta chain was seen at least ten times. The antigen is unknown. This sample is drawn from a study of T-cell reconstitution after alpha-beta-depleted transplantation in children. Study-wide points: About two months after transplant, alpha-beta T cells reportedly came from several hundred expanded graft clones. Most T-cell counts and diversity one year after the transplant came from T cells that were newly produced. For some patients, TCRbeta diversity was high at day 60 because of recipient T cells and thymic progenitors that survived.

Unique molecular identifiers tagged the TCRbeta library. TCRdb re-analysed the PCR reads in MiXCR, keeping a single row per CDR3 protein. Here the sample spans just under 250,000 distinct CDR3 sequences, about a quarter being singletons. The CDR3 runs 15 residues. V dropped 3 bases and J dropped 6 bases, with 17 bases sitting between them. CDR1 is DFQATT, CDR2 SNEGSKA, per germline (reference sequence). The clonotype comes from a girl aged 2-10 years with Fanconi anemia, due to receive a stem cell transplant. Here the sequenced sample was PBMCs, taken before TCRalphabeta/CD19-depleted stem cell transplant. V gene TRBV20-1 combines with J gene TRBJ2-2; D is possibly TRBD1 or TRBD2 (5 bases each). The CDR3 region is CSARDVQLGAGELFF. Here the CDR3 DNA reads TGCAGTGCTAGGGACGTCCAACTAGGGGCCGGGGAGCTGTTTTTT.